This T cell receptor beta chain appears in the sequencing data of a study of T-cell memory formation after mild COVID-19. Study-level findings and limits: Pre-infection memory already had some responding clones, implying cross-reactive memory joined. For contracting clones, CD4+ ones sat mainly in CM and EM, CD8+ in EMRA. Whereas later expanders leaned CD4+, clones contracting day 15 to 85 showed a balanced CD4/CD8 makeup.

In the case of this clonotype: The target antigen is unknown.

With V trimmed by 4 bases and J by 4 bases, 4 bases remained unmatched. The CDR3 is 14 residues long. Germline loops: CDR1 MNHNY, CDR2 SVGAGI (reference sequence). MiXCR was run by TCRdb on the 5' RACE reads, yielding one entry per CDR3 protein. The data hold about 430,000 distinct CDR3 sequences, with under 20% observed a single time. V and J are TRBV6-6 and TRBJ1-3, with 7 positions matching TRBD1. The source material was PBMCs or a T cell subset sorted from them (not recorded which). This TCR derives from a man younger than 35 who had mild COVID-19 (a few samples of this study predate the infection). Cell type and time point are not known. The CDR3 nucleotides read TGTGCCAGCAGTTCCGCGGGACAGGGAAACACCATATATTTT. Translation: CASSSAGQGNTIYF.